These 26 T cell receptor beta chains were all obtained from the same sample, sequenced in a study of STAT5B mutations in CD4+ large granular lymphocyte leukemia. Produced via immunoSEQ multiplex PCR; TCRdb's table is partial and in-frame only. The sample includes around 26,000 clones, just under 75% seen only once; the top ten take 8% to 10%. Source material: CD4+ T cells from blood buffy coats. Receptor source: a human donor in good health.

Note on this clone: This sample also contains other DNA sequences that code for the same CDR3. The chain employs TRBV7-3 and TRBJ2-2; weak D call: TRBD1 (5 bases). The CDR3 has 14 amino acids. Trimming shortened V by 2 bases and J by 5 bases, and 9 bases separated the two germline ends. Germline-derived CDR1 and CDR2 are SGHTA and FQGTGA. This chain's CDR3 is CASSLDRTTGELFF. The CDR3 nucleotides are TGTGCCAGCAGCTTAGATAGGACAACCGGGGAGCTGTTTTTT.

The V and J genes are TRBV27 and TRBJ2-1; TRBD1 aligns across 7 bases. The CDR3 extends over 16 amino acids. V shed 0 bases, J shed 4 bases, and the junction held 6 bases outside the gene matches. Germline V lookup: CDR1 MNHEY, CDR2 SMNVEV (reference sequence). The CDR3 sequence: CASSLSPETGYNEQFF. CDR3 DNA: TGTGCCAGCAGTTTATCGCCCGAGACAGGGTACAATGAGCAGTTCTTC.

The CDR3 coding sequence is TGTGCCAGCAGCGTAGGTCCGCCCGGGGCTGGAAACACCATATATTTT. Its protein is CASSVGPPGAGNTIYF. The chain is built from TRBV9 and TRBJ1-3; D is unclear. Trimming took off 0 bases at V and 2 bases at J, with 12 bases between the two ends. This CDR3 is 16 amino acids long. Germline loops: CDR1 SGDLS, CDR2 YYNGEE. Full variable domain (remainder filled in from reference TRBV9 and TRBJ1-3): DSGVTQTPKHLITATGQRVTLRCSPRSGDLSVYWYQQSLDQGLQFLIQYYNGEERAKGNILERFSAQQFPDLHSELNLSSLELGDSALYFCASSVGPPGAGNTIYFGEGSWLTVV.

The J gene is TRBJ1-5, the V gene TRBV6-1; D remains ambiguous. The CDR3 extends over 14 amino acids. V was shortened by 2 bases and J by 5 bases, with 10 bases between the two germline ends. Germline lookup yields CDR1 MNHNS and CDR2 SASEGT. The DNA of the CDR3 is TGTGCCAGCAGTGAACCCTCAGATTATCAGCCCCAGCATTTT. The encoded protein is CASSEPSDYQPQHF.

The CDR3 region has the DNA TGTGCCAGCAGTCCCCCCAGAGACTCCTACGAGCAGTACTTC. Amino acid sequence: CASSPPRDSYEQYF. V gene TRBV6-6 combines with J gene TRBJ2-7, with no clear D. This CDR3 region has 14 residues. CDR1 and CDR2 (germline): MNHNY, SVGAGI (reference sequence). The V end was cut by 5 bases, the J end by 0 bases, with 11 bases between.

The chain carries TRBV7-6 and TRBJ2-5; unclear D gene. The CDR3 covers 13 residues. Germline V gene sequence: CDR1 SGHVS, CDR2 FNYEAQ. The V and J ends lost 8 bases and 0 bases respectively, with 10 bases between them. CDR3 residues: CASAKGNQETQYF. The CDR3 coding sequence is TGTGCCAGCGCGAAGGGAAACCAAGAGACCCAGTACTTC.

The V call is TRBV4-2, the J call TRBJ1-2; no firm D call. CDR3 size: 16 residues. CDR1 LGHNA and CDR2 YNFKEQ come from the germline V gene. The V and J ends lost 1 base and 4 bases respectively, with 16 bases between them. For the CDR3, the DNA is TGTGCCAGCAGCCAAGGTCCGGCAGAGCCGGGCTATGGCTACACCTTC. Protein sequence: CASSQGPAEPGYGYTF.

This clone was recorded only once. This rearrangement joins TRBV6-5 to TRBJ1-6; D remains unclear. V was trimmed by 6 bases and J by 4 bases, leaving 13 bases between them. The CDR3 has 15 residues. CDR1 is MNHEY, CDR2 SVGAGI, per germline. The CDR3 nucleotides read TGTGCCAGCAGCAGGCCGGGAGGATATAATTCACCCCTCCACTTT. This translates into CASSRPGGYNSPLHF.

This rearrangement joins TRBV7-2 to TRBJ1-1, with D possibly matching TRBD1 (5 bases). The V end lost 6 bases, the J end lost 10 bases, and 15 bases lay between the germline ends. The CDR3 runs to 12 residues. Germline CDR1 and CDR2: SGHTA and FQGNSA. CDR3 nucleotides: TGTGCCAGCAGAGACCAGGGCACCAGAGCTTTCTTT. Translated, it gives CASRDQGTRAFF.

This chain uses TRBV5-1 with TRBJ1-1; D remains unclear. Germline loops: CDR1 SGHRS, CDR2 YFSETQ. This CDR3 is 14 amino acids long. Trimming removed 4 bases from V and 2 bases from J, with 12 bases in between. The CDR3 DNA follows: TGCGCCAGCAGCCTACGGACTGACAACACTGAAGCTTTCTTT. This encodes CASSLRTDNTEAFF.

V and J are TRBV6-5 and TRBJ1-2; D not certain. V was shortened by 2 bases and J by 3 bases, with 7 bases between the two germline ends. Germline values: CDR1 MNHEY, CDR2 SVGAGI. This CDR3 comprises 13 residues. The DNA of the CDR3 is TGTGCCAGCAGTTACCAGAACTACTATGGCTACACCTTC. This translates into CASSYQNYYGYTF.

The chain has TRBV30 and TRBJ1-4; no reliable D call. The CDR3 runs to 13 residues. The V end was cut by 6 bases, the J end by 6 bases, with 14 bases between. Germline CDR1 is GTSNPN and CDR2 is SVGIG (reference sequence). CDR3 sequence reads: CACRKSEDEKLFF. In DNA form, the CDR3 reads TGTGCCTGCCGAAAATCGGAGGATGAAAAACTGTTTTTT.

This rearrangement joins TRBV11-3 to TRBJ1-1; 10 positions agree with TRBD1. V dropped 4 bases and J dropped 8; count of bases not matched to a gene: 4. Germline lookup yields CDR1 SGHNT and CDR2 YENEEA. This CDR3 has 13 residues. CDR3 nucleotides: TGTGCCAGCAGCTGGGGACAGGGGACCGAAGCTTTCTTT. This sequence encodes CASSWGQGTEAFF.

The chain couples TRBV7-3 to TRBJ2-1; D unresolved. Trimming cost V 2 bases and J 8 bases, with 16 bases left between them. Germline values: CDR1 SGHTA, CDR2 FQGTGA. The CDR3 sequence is 15 residues long. In DNA form, the CDR3 reads TGTGCCAGCAGCTTATCTCCGGGTGGTCGATATGAGCAGTTCTTC. This sequence encodes CASSLSPGGRYEQFF.

The J gene is TRBJ2-7, the V gene TRBV30, with 7 bases matching TRBD1. The CDR3 is made up of 17 amino acids. Trimming took 0 bases from V and 2 from J; bases not matched to a gene: 13. CDR1 GTSNPN and CDR2 SVGIG come from the germline V gene (reference sequence). The CDR3 DNA is TGTGCCTGGAGTGTACTTTCCGGTAGAACAGGGGCCTACGAGCAGTACTTC. Residues: CAWSVLSGRTGAYEQYF.

The chain is built from TRBV11-2 and TRBJ2-1; 12 bases are a match to TRBD2. The CDR3 covers 16 residues. The V and J ends lost 0 bases and 10 bases, in that order; junction bases with no gene match: 7. Germline CDR1 reads SGHAT; CDR2 reads FQNNGV. CDR3 loop: CASSLDRASGGGEQFF. The CDR3 DNA follows: TGTGCCAGCAGCTTAGATCGGGCTAGCGGGGGGGGCGAGCAGTTCTTC. Complete variable domain (other parts from reference TRBV11-2 and TRBJ2-1): EAGVAQSPRYKIIEKRQSVAFWCNPISGHATLYWYQQILGQGPKLLIQFQNNGVVDDSQLPKDRFSAERLKGVDSTLKIQPAKLEDSAVYLCASSLDRASGGGEQFFGPGTRLTVL.

This clone showed up just once. This chain joins TRBV5-1 and TRBJ1-4; D is undetermined. CDR3 length: 15 amino acids. V lost 1 base, J lost 3 bases, and 10 bases lay in between. CDR1 SGHRS and CDR2 YFSETQ come from the germline V gene. CDR3 bases: TGCGCCAGCAGCTTGTCGCCAGACTCTAATGAAAAACTGTTTTTT. This encodes CASSLSPDSNEKLFF.

Points on this clone: The identical CDR3 is also encoded by other nucleotide sequences in the sample. This chain uses TRBV18 with TRBJ2-3; D not certain. The V end was cut by 4 bases, the J end by 3 bases, with 2 bases between. Germline V gene data show CDR1 as KGHSH and CDR2 as LQKENI. The CDR3 runs 11 residues. The DNA for the CDR3 is TGTGCCAGCTCACTTACAGATACGCAGTATTTT. Protein: CASSLTDTQYF.

As DNA, the CDR3 is TGTGCCAGCAGTCCTCCGGGGGGGTTCCGAGAGACCCAGTACTTC. It specifies CASSPPGGFRETQYF. The chain recombines TRBV6-6 with TRBJ2-5; 8 positions agree with TRBD2. The CDR3 length is 15 residues. CDR1 and CDR2 from the germline V gene are MNHNY and SVGAGI (reference sequence). V trimming: 5 bases; J trimming: 4 bases; junction bases outside the gene matches: 9.

The chain couples TRBV4-3 to TRBJ1-6; unclear D gene. Trimming left V 4 bases short and J 0 bases short, with 16 bases between. This CDR3 comprises 18 residues. The germline V gene encodes CDR1 LGHNA and CDR2 YSLEER. Here the CDR3 DNA reads TGCGCCAGCAGCCTTGACGACCTGAGAAGCTCCTATAATTCACCCCTCCACTTT. This translates into CASSLDDLRSSYNSPLHF.

The chain joins TRBV5-1 to TRBJ1-4; no reliable D call. The CDR3 runs to 13 residues. Germline V CDR1 and CDR2: SGHRS, YFSETQ. Trimming left V 4 bases short and J 7 bases short, with 11 bases between. The CDR3 nucleotides read TGCGCCAGCAGCCCCCGGCTGGGTGAAAAACTGTTTTTT. Amino acid sequence: CASSPRLGEKLFF.

The sample holds a few counts of this clone. The chain employs TRBV19 and TRBJ1-2, with D unresolved. This CDR3 is built from 15 residues. The germline V gene encodes CDR1 LNHDA and CDR2 SQIVND (reference sequence). V was shortened by 2 bases and J by 2 bases, with 12 bases between the two germline ends. CDR3: CASSIFDGVNYGYTF. CDR3 nucleotides: TGTGCCAGTAGTATATTCGATGGGGTGAACTATGGCTACACCTTC.

This clone was seen once. V usage is TRBV6-5 and J usage is TRBJ2-7, with D perhaps matching TRBD2 (5 bases). The CDR3 contains 13 residues. CDR1 is MNHEY, CDR2 SVGAGI, per germline. V dropped 4 bases and J dropped 1 base, with 8 bases sitting between them. Written as DNA, the CDR3 is TGTGCCAGCAGTTCTCAGCGGTCCTACGAGCAGTACTTC. It translates to CASSSQRSYEQYF.

CDR3 DNA: TGCGCCAGCAGCTTGGCGGGAGTCCGAACCTACGAGCAGTACTTC. Its protein product is CASSLAGVRTYEQYF. The rearrangement links TRBV5-1 to TRBJ2-7; D is possibly TRBD2 (6 bases). CDR3 size: 15 residues. The V gene lost 0 bases and the J gene lost 2 bases, with 12 bases spanning the gap. The germline CDR1 and CDR2 sequences are SGHRS and YFSETQ.

The rearrangement links TRBV28 to TRBJ2-1; 9 nucleotides line up with TRBD2. This CDR3 has 16 residues. Germline V gene lookup returns CDR1 MDHEN and CDR2 SYDVKM. With V trimmed by 6 bases and J by 5 bases, 11 bases remained unmatched. The CDR3 loop is CASSPHRLAENNEQFF. The CDR3 nucleotides read TGTGCCAGCAGCCCACACAGACTAGCGGAAAACAATGAGCAGTTCTTC.

The rearrangement links TRBV11-2 to TRBJ2-3; maybe TRBD1 (6 bases). This CDR3 has 17 amino acids. The V gene's germline CDR1 is SGHAT and CDR2 FQNNGV. The V end was cut by 3 bases, the J end by 5 bases, with 21 bases between. The CDR3 here is CASSLRDPGQYQDTQYF. The DNA for the CDR3 is TGTGCCAGCAGCTTGCGTGATCCGGGACAATATCAAGATACGCAGTATTTT.